A selection of T cell receptor beta chains follows, all from one sample in a study of neurological immune-mediated disorders. Using its own MiXCR run on the 5' RACE reads, TCRdb lists one record per CDR3 protein. The repertoire consists of some 65,000 distinct CDR3 sequences, with under 5% occurring once and the leading ten covering roughly 2.7%. Sequenced material: PBMCs. These receptors came from a man aged 45-65 years with multiple sclerosis. CDR3s include the opening cysteine and the closing phenylalanine or tryptophan. D genes are given only for firm matches. Rows give clone size only sometimes, using once, few, many, or a class for an expanded clone.

abundance: many
v_gene: TRBV18
j_gene: TRBJ2-7
d_gene: TRBD2
CDR3aa: CASSLGLAGAYEQYF
CDR3nt: TGTGCCAGCTCACTGGGACTAGCGGGGGCCTACGAGCAGTACTTC

abundance: many
v_gene: TRBV6-2/TRBV6-3
j_gene: TRBJ2-1
d_gene: TRBD2
CDR3aa: CASRGHLAGARNEQFF
CDR3nt: TGTGCCAGTCGAGGGCACCTAGCGGGGGCCCGTAATGAGCAGTTCTTC

abundance: once
v_gene: TRBV5-1
j_gene: TRBJ2-3
d_gene: TRBD2
CDR3aa: CASSFEGTSGTDTQYF
CDR3nt: TGCGCCAGCAGCTTTGAGGGTACTAGCGGCACAGATACGCAGTATTTT

abundance: many
v_gene: TRBV7-9
j_gene: TRBJ1-1
d_gene: -
CDR3aa: CASRTGFADTEAFF
CDR3nt: TGTGCCAGCAGAACAGGGTTTGCGGACACTGAAGCTTTCTTT

abundance: many
v_gene: TRBV7-2
j_gene: TRBJ2-1
d_gene: -
CDR3aa: CASSLSPTVNEQFF
CDR3nt: TGTGCCAGCAGCTTATCCCCGACGGTAAATGAGCAGTTCTTC

abundance: many
v_gene: TRBV5-1
j_gene: TRBJ2-2
d_gene: -
CDR3aa: CASSSGTANTGELFF
CDR3nt: TGCGCCAGCAGCTCGGGAACGGCGAACACCGGGGAGCTGTTTTTT

abundance: many
v_gene: TRBV5-1
j_gene: TRBJ1-5
d_gene: -
CDR3aa: CASSLPQTRYSNQPQHF
CDR3nt: TGCGCCAGCAGCTTGCCCCAGACACGTTATAGCAATCAGCCCCAGCATTTT

abundance: many
v_gene: TRBV6-5
j_gene: TRBJ1-2
d_gene: -
CDR3aa: CASSYGAGNYGYTF
CDR3nt: TGTGCCAGCAGTTACGGGGCAGGGAACTATGGCTACACCTTC

abundance: many
v_gene: TRBV12-3/TRBV12-4
j_gene: TRBJ2-5
d_gene: TRBD1
CDR3aa: CASSYDRAKTQYF
CDR3nt: TGTGCCAGCAGCTACGACAGGGCCAAGACCCAGTACTTC

abundance: -
v_gene: TRBV27
j_gene: TRBJ1-1
d_gene: -
CDR3aa: CASSPRPGHRAEAFF
CDR3nt: TGTGCCAGCAGTCCCCGACCAGGACACAGGGCTGAAGCTTTCTTT

abundance: many
v_gene: TRBV5-5
j_gene: TRBJ1-4
d_gene: -
CDR3aa: CASSQFRGGEGEKLFF
CDR3nt: TGTGCCAGCAGCCAATTTCGGGGGGGAGAGGGTGAAAAACTGTTTTTT

abundance: many
v_gene: TRBV12-3/TRBV12-4
j_gene: TRBJ1-2
d_gene: -
CDR3aa: CASSSREGYTF
CDR3nt: TGTGCCAGCAGTTCAAGGGAAGGCTACACCTTC

abundance: few
v_gene: TRBV7-9
j_gene: TRBJ1-6
d_gene: TRBD1
CDR3aa: CASSSQGQASSPLNF
CDR3nt: TGTGCCAGCAGCTCCCAAGGACAGGCGTCCTCACCCCTCAACTTT

abundance: many
v_gene: TRBV24-1
j_gene: TRBJ2-1
d_gene: TRBD1
CDR3aa: CATSDPGTGTYNEQFF
CDR3nt: TGTGCCACCAGTGACCCCGGGACAGGGACCTACAATGAGCAGTTCTTC

abundance: many
v_gene: TRBV5-1
j_gene: TRBJ2-2
d_gene: -
CDR3aa: CASSLAVGINTGELFF
CDR3nt: TGCGCCAGCAGCTTGGCGGTCGGGATTAACACCGGGGAGCTGTTTTTT

abundance: many
v_gene: TRBV5-5
j_gene: TRBJ2-3
d_gene: -
CDR3aa: CASSPGTDTQYF
CDR3nt: TGTGCCAGCAGCCCTGGGACAGATACGCAGTATTTT

abundance: many
v_gene: TRBV2
j_gene: TRBJ1-5
d_gene: -
CDR3aa: CASSGRGDARPQNF
CDR3nt: TGTGCCAGCAGTGGAAGGGGGGACGCCAGGCCCCAGAATTTT

abundance: many
v_gene: TRBV5-1
j_gene: TRBJ2-3
d_gene: -
CDR3aa: CASSLAPSTDTQYF
CDR3nt: TGCGCCAGCAGCTTGGCACCGAGCACAGATACGCAGTATTTT

abundance: medium-sized
v_gene: TRBV20-1
j_gene: TRBJ1-1
d_gene: -
CDR3aa: CSVKPRTEAFF
CDR3nt: TGCAGTGTCAAACCGCGCACTGAAGCTTTCTTT

abundance: many
v_gene: TRBV5-6
j_gene: TRBJ2-1
d_gene: TRBD2
CDR3aa: CASSFLTSGGDNEQFF
CDR3nt: TGTGCCAGCAGCTTCCTTACTAGCGGGGGGGACAATGAGCAGTTCTTC

abundance: many
v_gene: TRBV7-2
j_gene: TRBJ1-5
d_gene: TRBD1
CDR3aa: CASSRGQGGSQPQHF
CDR3nt: TGTGCCAGCAGCCGGGGACAGGGAGGTAGTCAGCCCCAGCATTTT

abundance: many
v_gene: TRBV14
j_gene: TRBJ2-1
d_gene: -
CDR3aa: CASSQEARSSYNEQFF
CDR3nt: TGTGCCAGCAGCCAAGAGGCCCGAAGCTCCTACAATGAGCAGTTCTTC

abundance: many
v_gene: TRBV28
j_gene: TRBJ1-1
d_gene: -
CDR3aa: CASSFSDGLGTEAFF
CDR3nt: TGTGCCAGCAGTTTCTCAGACGGACTCGGCACTGAAGCTTTCTTT

abundance: -
v_gene: TRBV5-1
j_gene: TRBJ1-6
d_gene: -
CDR3aa: CASSPSRWDSPLNF
CDR3nt: TGCGCCAGCAGCCCGTCACGTTGGGATTCACCCCTCAACTTT

abundance: many
v_gene: TRBV20-1
j_gene: TRBJ2-2
d_gene: TRBD1
CDR3aa: CSARKGAANTGELFF
CDR3nt: TGCAGTGCTAGAAAGGGGGCAGCGAACACCGGGGAGCTGTTTTTT

abundance: few
v_gene: TRBV5-1
j_gene: TRBJ2-1
d_gene: TRBD2
CDR3aa: CASSRTSGTSLYNEQFF
CDR3nt: TGCGCCAGCAGCAGAACCTCCGGGACTAGTTTATACAATGAGCAGTTCTTC

abundance: many
v_gene: TRBV9
j_gene: TRBJ2-1
d_gene: -
CDR3aa: CASSVQAGAVNNEQFF
CDR3nt: TGTGCCAGCAGCGTACAGGCGGGGGCCGTCAACAATGAGCAGTTCTTC

abundance: many
v_gene: TRBV6-6
j_gene: TRBJ1-2
d_gene: -
CDR3aa: CASSYDRHPYTF
CDR3nt: TGTGCCAGCAGTTACGATCGACACCCCTACACCTTC

abundance: many
v_gene: TRBV12-3/TRBV12-4
j_gene: TRBJ1-5
d_gene: TRBD1
CDR3aa: CASTLGGGGQPQHF
CDR3nt: TGTGCCAGCACTCTAGGGGGCGGCGGTCAGCCCCAGCATTTT

abundance: many
v_gene: TRBV4-3
j_gene: TRBJ2-4
d_gene: TRBD1
CDR3aa: CASSQGVRGITKNIQYF
CDR3nt: TGCGCCAGCAGCCAAGGGGTCAGGGGGATTACCAAAAACATTCAGTACTTC

abundance: many
v_gene: TRBV29-1
j_gene: TRBJ1-5
d_gene: -
CDR3aa: CSVRGEIGQPQHF
CDR3nt: TGCAGCGTTAGGGGGGAAATCGGTCAGCCCCAGCATTTT